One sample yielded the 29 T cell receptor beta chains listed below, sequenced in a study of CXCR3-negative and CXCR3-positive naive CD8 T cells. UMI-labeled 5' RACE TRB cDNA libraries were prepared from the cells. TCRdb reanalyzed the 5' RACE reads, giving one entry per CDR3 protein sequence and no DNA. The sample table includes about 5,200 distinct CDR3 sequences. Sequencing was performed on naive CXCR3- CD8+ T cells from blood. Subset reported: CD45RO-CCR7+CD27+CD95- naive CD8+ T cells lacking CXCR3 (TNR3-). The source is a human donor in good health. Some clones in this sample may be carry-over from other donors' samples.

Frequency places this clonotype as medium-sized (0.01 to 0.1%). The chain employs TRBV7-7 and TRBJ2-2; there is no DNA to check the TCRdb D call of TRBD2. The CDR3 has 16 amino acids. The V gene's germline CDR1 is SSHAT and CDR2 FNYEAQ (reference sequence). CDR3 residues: CASSLGLAGEGGELFF. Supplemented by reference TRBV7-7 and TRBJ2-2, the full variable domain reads GAGVSQSPRYKVTKRGQDVTLRCDPISSHATLYWYQQALGQGPEFLTYFNYEAQPDKSGLPSDRFSAERPEGSISTLTIQRTEQRDSAMYRCASSLGLAGEGGELFFGEGSRLTVL.

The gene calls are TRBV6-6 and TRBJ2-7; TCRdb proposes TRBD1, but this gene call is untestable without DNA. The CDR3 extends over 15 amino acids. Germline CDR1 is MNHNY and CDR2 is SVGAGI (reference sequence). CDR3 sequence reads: CASSLTGTGGYEQYF.

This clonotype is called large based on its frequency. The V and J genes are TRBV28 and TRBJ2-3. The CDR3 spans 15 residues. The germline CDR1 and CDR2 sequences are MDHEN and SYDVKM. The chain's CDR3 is CASSFYAVRTDTQYF.

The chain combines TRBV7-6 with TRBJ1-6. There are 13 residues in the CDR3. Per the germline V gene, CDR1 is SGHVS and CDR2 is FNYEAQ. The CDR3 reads CASSSGYNSPLHF.

CDR3 residues: CSANGRGLGPQHF. This sequence joins TRBV20-1 and TRBJ1-5; TCRdb lists TRBD1, though no DNA is available to test this call. This CDR3 is built from 13 residues. The germline CDR1 and CDR2 sequences are DFQATT and SNEGSKA (reference sequence).

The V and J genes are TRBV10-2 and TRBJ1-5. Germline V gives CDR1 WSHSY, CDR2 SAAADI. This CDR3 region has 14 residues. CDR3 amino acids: CASSEGRGIQPQHF.

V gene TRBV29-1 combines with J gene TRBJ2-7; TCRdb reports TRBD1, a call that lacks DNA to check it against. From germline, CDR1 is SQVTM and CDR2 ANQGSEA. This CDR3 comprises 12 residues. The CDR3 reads CSVHWTGGEQYF.

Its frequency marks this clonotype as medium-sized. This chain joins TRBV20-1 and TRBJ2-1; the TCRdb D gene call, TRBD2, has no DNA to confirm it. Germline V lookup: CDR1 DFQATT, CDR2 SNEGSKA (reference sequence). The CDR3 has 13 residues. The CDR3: CSAVAGGPNEQFF.

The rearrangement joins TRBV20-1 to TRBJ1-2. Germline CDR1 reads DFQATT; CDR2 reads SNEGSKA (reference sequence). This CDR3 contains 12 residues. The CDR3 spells CSARAKAYGYTF.

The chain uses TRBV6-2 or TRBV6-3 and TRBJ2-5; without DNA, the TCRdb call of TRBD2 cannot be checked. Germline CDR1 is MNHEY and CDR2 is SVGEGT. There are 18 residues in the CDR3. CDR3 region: CASSLEAASGILQETQYF.

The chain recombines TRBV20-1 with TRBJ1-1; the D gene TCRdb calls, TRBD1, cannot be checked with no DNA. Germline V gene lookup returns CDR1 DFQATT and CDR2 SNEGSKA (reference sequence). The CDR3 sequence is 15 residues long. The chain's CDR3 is CSATRDSPMNTEAFF.

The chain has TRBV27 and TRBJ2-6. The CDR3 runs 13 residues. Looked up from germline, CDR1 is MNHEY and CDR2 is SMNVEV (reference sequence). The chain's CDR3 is CASSLSGANVLTF.

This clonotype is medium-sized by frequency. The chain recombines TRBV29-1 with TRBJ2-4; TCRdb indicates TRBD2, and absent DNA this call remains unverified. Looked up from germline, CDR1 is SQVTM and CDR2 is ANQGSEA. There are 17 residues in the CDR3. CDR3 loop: CSVERWDPQMAKNIQYF.

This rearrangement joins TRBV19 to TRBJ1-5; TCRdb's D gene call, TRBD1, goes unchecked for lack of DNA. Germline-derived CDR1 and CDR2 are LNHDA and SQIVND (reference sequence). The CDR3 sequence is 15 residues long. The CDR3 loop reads CASTPMTGGNQPQHF.

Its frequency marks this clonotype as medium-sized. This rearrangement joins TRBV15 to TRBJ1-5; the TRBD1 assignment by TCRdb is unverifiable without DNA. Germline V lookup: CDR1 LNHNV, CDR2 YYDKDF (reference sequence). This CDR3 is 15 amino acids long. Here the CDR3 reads CATSSRGSGNQPQHF.

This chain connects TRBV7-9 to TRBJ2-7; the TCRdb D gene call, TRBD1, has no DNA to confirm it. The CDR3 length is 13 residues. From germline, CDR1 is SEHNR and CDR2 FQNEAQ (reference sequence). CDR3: CASSLTGDYEQYF.

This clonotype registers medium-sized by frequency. The chain's CDR3 is CASSWTGGLETYEQYF. The genes are TRBV7-9 and TRBJ2-7; TCRdb lists TRBD1, though no DNA is available to test this call. The germline V gene has CDR1 SEHNR and CDR2 FQNEAQ (reference sequence). The CDR3 covers 16 residues.

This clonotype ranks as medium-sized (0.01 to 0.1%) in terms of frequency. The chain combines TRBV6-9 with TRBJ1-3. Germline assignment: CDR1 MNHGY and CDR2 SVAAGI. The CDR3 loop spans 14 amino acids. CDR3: CASRDGTPGNTIYF.

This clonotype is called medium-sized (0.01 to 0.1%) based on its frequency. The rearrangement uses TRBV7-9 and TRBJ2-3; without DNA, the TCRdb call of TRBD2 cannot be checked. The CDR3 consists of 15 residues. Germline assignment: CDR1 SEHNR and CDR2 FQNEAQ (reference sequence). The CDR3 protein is CASSLGLAGEATQYF.

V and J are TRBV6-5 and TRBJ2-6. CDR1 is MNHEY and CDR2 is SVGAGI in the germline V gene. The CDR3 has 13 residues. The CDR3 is CASMVGGANVLTF.

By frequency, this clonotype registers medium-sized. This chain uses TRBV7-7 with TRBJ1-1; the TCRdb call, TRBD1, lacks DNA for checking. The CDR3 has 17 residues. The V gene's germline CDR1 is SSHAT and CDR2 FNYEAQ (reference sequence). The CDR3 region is CASSLATVQGVHTEAFF. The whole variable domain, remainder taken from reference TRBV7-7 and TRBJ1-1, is GAGVSQSPRYKVTKRGQDVTLRCDPISSHATLYWYQQALGQGPEFLTYFNYEAQPDKSGLPSDRFSAERPEGSISTLTIQRTEQRDSAMYRCASSLATVQGVHTEAFFGQGTRLTVV.

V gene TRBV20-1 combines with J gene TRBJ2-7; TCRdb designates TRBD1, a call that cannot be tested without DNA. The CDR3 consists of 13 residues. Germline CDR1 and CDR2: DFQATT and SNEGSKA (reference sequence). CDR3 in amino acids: CSASGDRGYELYF.

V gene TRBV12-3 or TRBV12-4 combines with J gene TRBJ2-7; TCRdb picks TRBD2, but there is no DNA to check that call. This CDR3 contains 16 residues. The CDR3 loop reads CASSPLGAGGRDEQYF.

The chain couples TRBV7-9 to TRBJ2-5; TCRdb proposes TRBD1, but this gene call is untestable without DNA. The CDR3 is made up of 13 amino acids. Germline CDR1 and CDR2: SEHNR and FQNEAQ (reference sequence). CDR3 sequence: CASRPPLGETQYF.

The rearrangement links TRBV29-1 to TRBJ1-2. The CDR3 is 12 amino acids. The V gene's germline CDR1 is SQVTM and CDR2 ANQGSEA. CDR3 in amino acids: CSVEATWEGYTF.

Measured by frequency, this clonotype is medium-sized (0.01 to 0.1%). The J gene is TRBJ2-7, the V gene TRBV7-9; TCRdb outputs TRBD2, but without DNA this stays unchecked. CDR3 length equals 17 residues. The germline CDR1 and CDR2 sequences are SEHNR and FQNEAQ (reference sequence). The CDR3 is CASSLALGLAGLYEQYF. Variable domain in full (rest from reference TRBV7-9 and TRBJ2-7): DTGVSQNPRHKITKRGQNVTFRCDPISEHNRLYWYRQTLGQGPEFLTYFQNEAQLEKSRLLSDRFSAERPKGSFSTLEIQRTEQGDSAMYLCASSLALGLAGLYEQYFGPGTRLTVT.

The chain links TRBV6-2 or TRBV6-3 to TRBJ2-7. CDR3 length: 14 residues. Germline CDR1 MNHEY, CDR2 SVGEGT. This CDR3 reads CASSYRGHSYEQYF.

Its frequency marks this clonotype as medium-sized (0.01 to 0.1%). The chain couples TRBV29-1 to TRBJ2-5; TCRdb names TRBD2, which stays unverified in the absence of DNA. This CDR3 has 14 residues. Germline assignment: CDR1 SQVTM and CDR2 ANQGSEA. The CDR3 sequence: CSVAPSGLGETQYF.

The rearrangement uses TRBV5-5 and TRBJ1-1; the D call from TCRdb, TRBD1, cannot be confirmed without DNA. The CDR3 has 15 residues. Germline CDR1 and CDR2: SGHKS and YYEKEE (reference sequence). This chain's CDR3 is CASSLPGHLNTEAFF.